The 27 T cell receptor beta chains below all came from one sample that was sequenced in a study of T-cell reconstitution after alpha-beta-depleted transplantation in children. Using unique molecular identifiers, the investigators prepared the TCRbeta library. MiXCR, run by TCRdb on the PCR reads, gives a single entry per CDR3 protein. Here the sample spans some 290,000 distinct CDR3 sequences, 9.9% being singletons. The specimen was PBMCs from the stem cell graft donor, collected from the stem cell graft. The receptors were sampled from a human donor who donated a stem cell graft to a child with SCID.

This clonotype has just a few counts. CDR3 nucleotide sequence: TGTGCCAGCAGCTTAACCTACGACGGGCCCCAGCATTTT. It translates to CASSLTYDGPQHF. V is TRBV7-3 and J is TRBJ1-5; D gene ambiguous. V was pared by 0 bases and J by 9 bases, with 9 bases between. This CDR3 region has 13 residues. Germline lookup yields CDR1 SGHTA and CDR2 FQGTGA. Full variable domain (remainder filled in from reference TRBV7-3 and TRBJ1-5): GAGVSQTPSNKVTEKGKYVELRCDPISGHTALYWYRQSLGQGPEFLIYFQGTGAADDSGLPNDRFFAVRPEGSVSTLKIQRTERGDSAVYLCASSLTYDGPQHFGDGTRLSIL.

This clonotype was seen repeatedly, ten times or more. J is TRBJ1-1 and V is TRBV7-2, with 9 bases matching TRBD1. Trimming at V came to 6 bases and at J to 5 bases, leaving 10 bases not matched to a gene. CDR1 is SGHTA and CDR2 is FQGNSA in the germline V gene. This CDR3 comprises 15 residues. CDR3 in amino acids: CASRPTGTGLTEAFF. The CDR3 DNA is TGTGCCAGCAGACCCACCGGGACAGGGTTAACTGAAGCTTTCTTT.

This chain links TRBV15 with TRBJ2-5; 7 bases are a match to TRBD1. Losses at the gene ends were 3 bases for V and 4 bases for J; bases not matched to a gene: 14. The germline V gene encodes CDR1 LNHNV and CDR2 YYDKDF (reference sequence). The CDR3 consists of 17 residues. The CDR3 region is CATSSKKGALMGETQYF. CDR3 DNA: TGTGCCACCAGCAGCAAGAAGGGGGCGCTAATGGGAGAGACCCAGTACTTC.

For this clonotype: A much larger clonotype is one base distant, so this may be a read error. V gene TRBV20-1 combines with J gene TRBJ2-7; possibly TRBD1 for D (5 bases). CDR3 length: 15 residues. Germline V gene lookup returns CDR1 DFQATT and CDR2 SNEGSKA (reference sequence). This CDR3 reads CSARDRQGSSYEQHF. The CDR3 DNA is TGCAGTGCTAGAGATCGGCAGGGCAGCTCCTACGAGCAGCACTTC.

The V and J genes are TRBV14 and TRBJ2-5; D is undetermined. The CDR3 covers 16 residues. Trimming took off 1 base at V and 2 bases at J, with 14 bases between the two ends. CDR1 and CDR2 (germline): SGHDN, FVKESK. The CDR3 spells CASSQVLLGKQETQYF. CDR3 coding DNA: TGTGCCAGCAGCCAAGTTTTACTGGGGAAGCAAGAGACCCAGTACTTC.

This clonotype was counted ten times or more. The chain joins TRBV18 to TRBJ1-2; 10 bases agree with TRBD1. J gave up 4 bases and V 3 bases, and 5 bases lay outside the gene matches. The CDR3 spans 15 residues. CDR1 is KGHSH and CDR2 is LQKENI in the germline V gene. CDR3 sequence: CASSPTRTGGYGYTF. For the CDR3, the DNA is TGTGCCAGCTCACCTACCCGGACAGGGGGCTATGGCTACACCTTC.

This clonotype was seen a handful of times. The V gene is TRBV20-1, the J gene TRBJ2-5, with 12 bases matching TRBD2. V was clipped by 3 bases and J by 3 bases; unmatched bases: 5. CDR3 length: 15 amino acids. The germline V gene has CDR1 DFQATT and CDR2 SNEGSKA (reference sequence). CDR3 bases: TGCAGTGCTAGCTCTTGGACTAGCGGGGAAGAGACCCAGTACTTC. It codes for CSASSWTSGEETQYF.

CDR3 residues: CASSVEASGDEAQYF. The CDR3 DNA is TGTGCCAGCAGCGTAGAGGCTAGCGGGGACGAAGCCCAGTACTTC. The gene calls are TRBV9 and TRBJ2-5, with 9 bases aligning to TRBD2. The CDR3 is 15 residues long. The J segment lost 9 bases and the V segment lost 0 bases, leaving 9 bases of the junction unmatched. Germline assignment: CDR1 SGDLS and CDR2 YYNGEE.

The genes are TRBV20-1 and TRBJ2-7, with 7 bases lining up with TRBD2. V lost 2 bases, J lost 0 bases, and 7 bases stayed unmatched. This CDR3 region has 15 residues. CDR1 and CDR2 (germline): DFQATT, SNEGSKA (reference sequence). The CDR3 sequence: CSARFPSGSSYEQYF. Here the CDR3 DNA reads TGCAGTGCTAGATTCCCTAGCGGCAGCTCCTACGAGCAGTACTTC.

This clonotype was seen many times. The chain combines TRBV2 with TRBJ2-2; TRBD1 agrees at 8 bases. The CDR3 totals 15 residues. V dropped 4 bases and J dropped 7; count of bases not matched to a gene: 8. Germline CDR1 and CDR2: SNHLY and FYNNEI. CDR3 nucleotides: TGTGCCAGCAGTGTTGTGCAGGGGGCCGGCGGGGAGCTGTTTTTT. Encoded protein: CASSVVQGAGGELFF.

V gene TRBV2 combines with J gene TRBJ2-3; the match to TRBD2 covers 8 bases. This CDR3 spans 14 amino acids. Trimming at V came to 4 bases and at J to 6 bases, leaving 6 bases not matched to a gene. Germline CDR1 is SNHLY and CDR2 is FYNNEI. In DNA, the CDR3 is TGTGCCAGCAGTGTGGGGACTAGAGAGGATACGCAGTATTTT. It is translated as CASSVGTREDTQYF.

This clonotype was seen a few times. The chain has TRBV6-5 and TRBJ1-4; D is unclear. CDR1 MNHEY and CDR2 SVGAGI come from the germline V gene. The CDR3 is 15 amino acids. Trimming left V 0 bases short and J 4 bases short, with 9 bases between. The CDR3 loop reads CASSYSGDYNEKLFF. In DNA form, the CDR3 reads TGTGCCAGCAGTTACTCGGGAGATTATAATGAAAAACTGTTTTTT.

The CDR3 nucleotides read TGTGCCAGCAGCTTGGGTCCAGCCCTCACCGGGGAGCTGTTTTTT. Its protein product is CASSLGPALTGELFF. The rearrangement links TRBV5-6 to TRBJ2-2; no reliable D call. Trimming removed 0 bases at V and 4 bases at J, with 10 bases between. The CDR3 is 15 residues long. Germline-derived CDR1 and CDR2 are SGHDT and YYEEEE.

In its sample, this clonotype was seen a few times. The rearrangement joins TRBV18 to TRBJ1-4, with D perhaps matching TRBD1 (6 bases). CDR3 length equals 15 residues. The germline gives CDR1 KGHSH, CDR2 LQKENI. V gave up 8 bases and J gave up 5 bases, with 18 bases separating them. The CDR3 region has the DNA TGTGCCAGCACGGAGCACAGGGTCCCAAATGAAAAACTGTTTTTT. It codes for CASTEHRVPNEKLFF.

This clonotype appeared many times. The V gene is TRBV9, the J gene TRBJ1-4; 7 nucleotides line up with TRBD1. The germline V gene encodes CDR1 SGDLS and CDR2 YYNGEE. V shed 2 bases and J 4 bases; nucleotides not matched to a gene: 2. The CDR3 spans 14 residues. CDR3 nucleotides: TGTGCCAGCAGCGTGACAGGGTTTAATGAAAAACTGTTTTTT. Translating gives CASSVTGFNEKLFF.

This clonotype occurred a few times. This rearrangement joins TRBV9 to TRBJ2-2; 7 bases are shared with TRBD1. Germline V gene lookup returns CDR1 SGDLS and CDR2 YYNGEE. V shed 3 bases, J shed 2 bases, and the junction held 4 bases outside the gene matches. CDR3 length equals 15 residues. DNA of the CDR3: TGTGCCAGCAGCGCCGGGACAGAAAACACCGGGGAGCTGTTTTTT. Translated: CASSAGTENTGELFF.

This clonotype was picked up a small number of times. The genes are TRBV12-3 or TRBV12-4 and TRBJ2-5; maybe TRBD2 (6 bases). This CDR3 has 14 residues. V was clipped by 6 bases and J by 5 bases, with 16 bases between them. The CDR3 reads CASSRGGRDETQYF. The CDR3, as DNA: TGTGCCAGCAGCCGAGGAGGGCGGGATGAGACCCAGTACTTC.

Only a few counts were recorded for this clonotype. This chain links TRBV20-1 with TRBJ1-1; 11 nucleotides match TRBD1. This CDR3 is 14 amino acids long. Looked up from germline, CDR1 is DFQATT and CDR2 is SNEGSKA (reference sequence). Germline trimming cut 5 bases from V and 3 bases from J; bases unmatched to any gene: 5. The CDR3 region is CSAYPGQGDTEAFF. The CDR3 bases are TGCAGTGCTTATCCGGGACAGGGGGACACTGAAGCTTTCTTT.

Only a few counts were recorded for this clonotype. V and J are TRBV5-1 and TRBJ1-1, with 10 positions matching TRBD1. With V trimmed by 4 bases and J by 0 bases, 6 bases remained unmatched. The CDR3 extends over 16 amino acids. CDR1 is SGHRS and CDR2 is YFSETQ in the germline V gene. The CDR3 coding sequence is TGCGCCAGCAGCGACAGGGGGCAAGTGATGAACACTGAAGCTTTCTTT. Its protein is CASSDRGQVMNTEAFF.

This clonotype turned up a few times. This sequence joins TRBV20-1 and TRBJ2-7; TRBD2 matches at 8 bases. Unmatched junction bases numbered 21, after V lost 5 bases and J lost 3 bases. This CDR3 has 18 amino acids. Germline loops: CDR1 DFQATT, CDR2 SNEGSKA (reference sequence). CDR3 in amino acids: CSAWGGADRTSSLYEQYF. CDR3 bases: TGCAGTGCTTGGGGGGGGGCGGATCGGACTAGCAGCCTCTACGAGCAGTACTTC.

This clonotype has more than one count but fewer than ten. The CDR3 nucleotides read TGCGCCAGCAATTTCCAGGGGGGGGAAGAGACCCAGTACTTC. Translation gives CASNFQGGEETQYF. The chain is built from TRBV5-1 and TRBJ2-5; D possibly matches TRBD1 or TRBD2 (7 bases each). The CDR3 length is 14 residues. The V gene's germline CDR1 is SGHRS and CDR2 YFSETQ. The V end lost 6 bases, the J end lost 3 bases, and 15 bases lay between the germline ends.

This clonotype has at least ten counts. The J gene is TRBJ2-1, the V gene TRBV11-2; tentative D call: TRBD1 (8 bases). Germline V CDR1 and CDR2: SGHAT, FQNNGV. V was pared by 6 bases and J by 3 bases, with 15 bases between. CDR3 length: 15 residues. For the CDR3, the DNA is TGTGCCAGCAGACCTACAGGGGGGGTCTACAATGAGCAGTTCTTC. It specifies CASRPTGGVYNEQFF.

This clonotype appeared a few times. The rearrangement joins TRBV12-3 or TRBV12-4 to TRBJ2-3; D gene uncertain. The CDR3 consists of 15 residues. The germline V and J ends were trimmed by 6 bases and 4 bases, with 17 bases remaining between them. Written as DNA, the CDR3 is TGTGCCAGCAGCCATAGTTGGACCAGCTCAGATACGCAGTATTTT. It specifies CASSHSWTSSDTQYF.

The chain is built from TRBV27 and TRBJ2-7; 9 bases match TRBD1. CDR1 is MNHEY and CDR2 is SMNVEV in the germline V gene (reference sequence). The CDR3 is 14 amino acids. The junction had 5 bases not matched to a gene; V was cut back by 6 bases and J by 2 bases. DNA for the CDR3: TGTGCCAGCAGCAGAAACAGGGGGCCCTACGAGCAGTACTTC. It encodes CASSRNRGPYEQYF.

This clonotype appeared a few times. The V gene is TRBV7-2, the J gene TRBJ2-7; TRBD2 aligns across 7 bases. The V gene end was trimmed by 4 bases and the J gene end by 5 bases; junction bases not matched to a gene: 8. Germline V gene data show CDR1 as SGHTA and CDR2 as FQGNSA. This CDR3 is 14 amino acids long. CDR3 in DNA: TGTGCCAGCAGCTATTCGGGGGGTTTCGACGAGCAGTACTTC. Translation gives CASSYSGGFDEQYF. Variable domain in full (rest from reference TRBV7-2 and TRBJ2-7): GAGVSQSPSNKVTEKGKDVELRCDPISGHTALYWYRQSLGQGLEFLIYFQGNSAPDKSGLPSDRFSAERTGGSVSTLTIQRTQQEDSAVYLCASSYSGGFDEQYFGPGTRLTVT.

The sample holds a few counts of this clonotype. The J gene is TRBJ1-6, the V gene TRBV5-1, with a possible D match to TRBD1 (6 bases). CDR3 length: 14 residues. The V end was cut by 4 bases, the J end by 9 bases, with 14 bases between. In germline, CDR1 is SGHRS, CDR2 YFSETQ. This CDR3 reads CASSPGTLVSPLHF. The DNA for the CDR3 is TGCGCCAGCAGCCCTGGGACATTAGTTTCACCCCTCCACTTT.

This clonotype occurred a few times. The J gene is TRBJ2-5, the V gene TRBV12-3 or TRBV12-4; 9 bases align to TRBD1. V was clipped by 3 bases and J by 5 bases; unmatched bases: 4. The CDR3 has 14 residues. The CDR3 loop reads CASSLRQGVETQYF. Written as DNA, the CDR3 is TGTGCCAGCAGTTTGAGACAGGGGGTGGAGACCCAGTACTTC.